Below are 12 T cell receptor beta chains sequenced from a single sample in a study of shared clonotypes between healthy human individuals. Cells designated naive CD8 were CD45RO-negative and were positively selected for CCR7, with terminally differentiated effector memory CD45RA+ cells excluded. The protocol was immunoSEQ multiplex PCR, while the TCRdb copy is restricted to in-frame clones and leaves out a portion. The table has about 2.1 million clones, 85% to 95% seen once; the top ten hold about 1.7%. Sequences were obtained from naive CD8+ T cells from PBMCs. The receptors were gathered from a man aged 18 to 35 in good health. Some clones in this sample may be carry-over from other donors' samples.

This clone has just a few counts. The chain employs TRBV28 and TRBJ1-4, with a tentative D call TRBD1 (5 bases). Germline CDR1 MDHEN, CDR2 SYDVKM. The CDR3 extends over 13 amino acids. V dropped 8 bases and J dropped 10 bases, with 17 bases sitting between them. In DNA form, the CDR3 reads TGTGCCAGCGGGGGGAGGTCGGGTGGAAAACTGTTTTTT. This codes for CASGGRSGGKLFF.

The chain uses TRBV9 and TRBJ1-2; 8 bases agree with TRBD1. Looked up from germline, CDR1 is SGDLS and CDR2 is YYNGEE. V lost 3 bases to trimming and J lost 2 bases; unmatched junction nucleotides: 9. The CDR3 runs 16 residues. The CDR3 protein is CASSAPTGAFNYGYTF. The CDR3 DNA follows: TGTGCCAGCAGCGCGCCGACAGGGGCGTTCAACTATGGCTACACCTTC.

The chain links TRBV5-1 to TRBJ2-3; 7 bases agree with TRBD1. Germline values: CDR1 SGHRS, CDR2 YFSETQ. J gave up 2 bases and V 6 bases, and 12 bases lay outside the gene matches. This CDR3 spans 16 amino acids. This chain's CDR3 is CASTPSEGAPTDTQYF. In DNA, the CDR3 is TGCGCCAGCACCCCCTCTGAGGGGGCCCCCACAGATACGCAGTATTTT.

The genes are TRBV27 and TRBJ2-5; TRBD2 agrees at 10 bases. From germline, CDR1 is MNHEY and CDR2 SMNVEV (reference sequence). The length of the CDR3 is 16 residues. The V gene end was trimmed by 1 base and the J gene end by 5 bases; junction bases not matched to a gene: 7. The CDR3 DNA reads TGTGCCAGCAGTTTATTGGGCCTAGCGGGAGTCGAGACCCAGTACTTC. As protein: CASSLLGLAGVETQYF.

The chain carries TRBV27 and TRBJ2-7; possibly TRBD1 for D (6 bases). CDR1 and CDR2 from the germline V gene are MNHEY and SMNVEV (reference sequence). V lost 5 bases and J lost 0, with 17 bases in between. This CDR3 contains 16 residues. CDR3 nucleotides: TGTGCCAGCAGTCCCTCGACAGGAATCCTCTCCTACGAGCAGTACTTC. Protein sequence: CASSPSTGILSYEQYF.

The V gene is TRBV15, the J gene TRBJ2-7; 7 positions agree with TRBD1. Unmatched junction bases numbered 7, after V lost 5 bases and J lost 3 bases. The CDR3 consists of 14 residues. The germline gives CDR1 LNHNV, CDR2 YYDKDF (reference sequence). CDR3 DNA sequence: TGTGCCACCAGCCCTAGAGGGGGCCTCTACGAGCAGTACTTC. Protein sequence: CATSPRGGLYEQYF.

The chain links TRBV2 to TRBJ1-2; tentatively, D is TRBD1 (5 bases). Germline V CDR1 and CDR2: SNHLY, FYNNEI. V gave up 8 bases and J gave up 8 bases, with 18 bases separating them. CDR3 length: 13 residues. This CDR3 reads CASYTMRGAGYTF. The CDR3 coding sequence is TGTGCCAGCTACACCATGAGGGGAGCCGGCTACACCTTC.

Remarks on this clone: Other DNA sequences in this specimen translate into the identical CDR3. The chain combines TRBV5-6 with TRBJ1-3; TRBD1 agrees at 7 bases. The CDR3 length is 14 residues. Unmatched junction bases numbered 3, after V lost 0 bases and J lost 6 bases. Germline V CDR1 and CDR2: SGHDT, YYEEEE. The CDR3 sequence is CASSLAGTANTIYF. In nucleotides, the CDR3 is TGTGCCAGCAGCTTGGCGGGGACAGCAAACACCATATATTTT.

J is TRBJ1-1 and V is TRBV7-9; 8 bases match TRBD1. The length of the CDR3 is 15 residues. Trimming removed 5 bases from V and 6 bases from J; junction bases left unmatched: 11. The germline V gene has CDR1 SEHNR and CDR2 FQNEAQ (reference sequence). CDR3 sequence: CASSPRDRPFSEAFF. CDR3 DNA sequence: TGTGCCAGCAGCCCCCGGGACAGGCCCTTCTCTGAAGCTTTCTTT. Filled out from reference TRBV7-9 and TRBJ1-1, the complete variable domain reads DTGVSQNPRHKITKRGQNVTFRCDPISEHNRLYWYRQTLGQGPEFLTYFQNEAQLEKSRLLSDRFSAERPKGSFSTLEIQRTEQGDSAMYLCASSPRDRPFSEAFFGQGTRLTVV.

This chain links TRBV7-9 with TRBJ2-2, with no clear D. The CDR3 totals 16 residues. V lost 5 bases to trimming and J lost 2 bases, with 15 bases between them. The V gene's germline CDR1 is SEHNR and CDR2 FQNEAQ (reference sequence). The CDR3 protein is CASSAPRTRNTGELFF. The CDR3 DNA reads as TGTGCCAGCAGCGCGCCCAGGACGCGCAACACCGGGGAGCTGTTTTTT.

The CDR3 here is CASSYSMGLGYEQYF. CDR3 sequence (DNA): TGTGCCAGCAGTTACTCGATGGGGTTAGGCTACGAGCAGTACTTC. The chain carries TRBV6-5 and TRBJ2-7; unclear D gene. The CDR3 sequence is 15 residues long. The germline V gene encodes CDR1 MNHEY and CDR2 SVGAGI. The V end was cut by 0 bases, the J end by 3 bases, with 12 bases between.

There are a few counts of this clone. The same CDR3 can be traced to other DNA sequences in this sample. V and J are TRBV28 and TRBJ2-7; D not certain. The CDR3 length is 10 residues. V lost 5 bases and J 4 bases, leaving 3 bases between the germline ends. Germline assignment: CDR1 MDHEN and CDR2 SYDVKM. The chain's CDR3 is CASSGYEQYF. The CDR3, as DNA: TGTGCCAGCAGTGGGTACGAGCAGTACTTC.